The clone carrying this TCR beta chain has just a few counts. The record originates from a study of CD8 T cells in ankylosing spondylitis. One entry per CDR3 protein results from TCRdb running MiXCR on the 5' RACE reads. The sample has about 270,000 distinct CDR3 sequences, over 30% seen once; the top ten hold about 4.2%. The germline V gene has CDR1 SGHRS and CDR2 YFSETQ. CDR3 length: 14 amino acids. The junction had 9 bases not matched to a gene; V was cut back by 3 bases and J by 9 bases. Sequencing was performed on blood, either unsorted or a sorted T cell fraction (not recorded which). This clonotype was sampled from a male donor with ankylosing spondylitis or in good health (not recorded which). J is TRBJ2-1 and V is TRBV5-1; 7 bases are shared with TRBD1. The CDR3 protein is CASSSPDRASEQFF. For the CDR3, the DNA is TGCGCCAGCAGCTCCCCCGACAGGGCCTCTGAGCAGTTCTTC.